This is a list of T cell receptor beta chains from one sample in a study of blood T cell repertoires in COVID-19. Profiling relied on immunoSEQ multiplex PCR, and the TCRdb table lists in-frame clones only, not all of them. The sample has around 170,000 clones, about four fifths seen once. Sequencing was carried out using peripheral blood. The receptors shown here come from a woman in her 70s with COVID-19, enrolled during active disease. Both conserved end residues are part of each CDR3. A D gene is named only where the DNA matches it firmly. Only some rows state a clone size, as once, few, many or a class for expanded clones.

TRBV9	TRBJ2-7	few	TRBD2	TGTGCCAGCAGCGTAGGCGGGAGAGGATACGAGCAGTACTTC	CASSVGGRGYEQYF
TRBV25-1	TRBJ2-3	NA	TRBD2	TGTGCCAGCAGTGATGTGGGACTAACAGATACGCAGTATTTT	CASSDVGLTDTQYF
TRBV3-1/TRBV3-2	TRBJ2-2	NA	TRBD1	TGTGCCAGCAGCCGGGGAGGACAGGGGAGCACCGGGGAGCTGTTTTTT	CASSRGGQGSTGELFF
TRBV29-1	TRBJ1-2	NA	NA	TGCAGCGTTCCTCTTGGAGGGTCTAACTATGGCTACACCTTC	CSVPLGGSNYGYTF
TRBV28	TRBJ1-3	NA	NA	TGTGCCAGCAGTTTCTGGGGGCTCGAGTTAATAGCTGGAAACACCATATATTTT	CASSFWGLELIAGNTIYF
TRBV9	TRBJ2-3	NA	NA	TGTGCCAGCAGCGGGAGTATTACAGATACGCAGTATTTT	CASSGSITDTQYF
TRBV25-1	TRBJ2-3	NA	TRBD2	TGTGCCAGCAGTGACTTAGCTAGCGGGAGGGCCACAGATACGCAGTATTTT	CASSDLASGRATDTQYF
TRBV11-2	TRBJ2-1	NA	TRBD2	TGTGCCAGCAGCTTAAAGGTTCGGACTAGCGGATTCAATGAGCAGTTCTTC	CASSLKVRTSGFNEQFF
TRBV12-3/TRBV12-4	TRBJ2-7	NA	TRBD1	TGTGCCAGCCGACAGGGATCCTACGAGCAGTACTTC	CASRQGSYEQYF
TRBV7-2	TRBJ2-3	NA	NA	TGTGCCAGCAGACGAAGGGGGGGCGGAAGGGCTTTGGATACGCAGTATTTT	CASRRRGGGRALDTQYF
TRBV5-1	TRBJ2-3	NA	TRBD1	TGCGCCAGCAGAGGGACAGTGTCAGCAGATACGCAGTATTTT	CASRGTVSADTQYF
TRBV6-5	TRBJ2-5	NA	NA	TGTGCCAGCAGTTACTCGGCAGGAAAGCTTAAAGAGACCCAGTACTTC	CASSYSAGKLKETQYF
TRBV6-5	TRBJ2-7	NA	TRBD1	TGTGCCAGCCAGGGAGTGGGACAGGGGACCTACGAGCAGTACTTC	CASQGVGQGTYEQYF
TRBV11-2	TRBJ1-3	NA	TRBD1	TGTGCCAGCAGCCGACGGAACCGGGACAGGGGAGGGTCTGGAAACACCATATATTTT	CASSRRNRDRGGSGNTIYF
TRBV30	TRBJ2-5	NA	NA	TGTGCCTGGAGAAGTCGGGACTTCAGTTCAGAGACCCAGTACTTC	CAWRSRDFSSETQYF
TRBV18	TRBJ1-3	few	NA	TGTGCCAGCTCACCACTGGCTCGCTCTGGAAACACCATATATTTT	CASSPLARSGNTIYF
TRBV7-2	TRBJ1-2	NA	TRBD1	TGTGCCAGCAGCTTAGGCCCGACAGGGAATGACGGCTACACCTTC	CASSLGPTGNDGYTF